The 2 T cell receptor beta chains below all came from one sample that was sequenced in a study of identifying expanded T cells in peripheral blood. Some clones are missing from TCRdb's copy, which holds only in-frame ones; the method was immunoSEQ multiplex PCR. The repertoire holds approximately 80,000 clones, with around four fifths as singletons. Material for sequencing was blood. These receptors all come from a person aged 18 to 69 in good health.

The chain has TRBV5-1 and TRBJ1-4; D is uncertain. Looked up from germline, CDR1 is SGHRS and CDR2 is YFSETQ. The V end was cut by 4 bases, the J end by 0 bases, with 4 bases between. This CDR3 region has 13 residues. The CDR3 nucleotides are TGCGCCAGCAGCAGTACAACTAATGAAAAACTGTTTTTT. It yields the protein CASSSTTNEKLFF. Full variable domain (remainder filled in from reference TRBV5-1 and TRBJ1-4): KAGVTQTPRYLIKTRGQQVTLSCSPISGHRSVSWYQQTPGQGLQFLFEYFSETQRNKGNFPGRFSGRQFSNSRSEMNVSTLELGDSALYLCASSSTTNEKLFFGSGTQLSVL.

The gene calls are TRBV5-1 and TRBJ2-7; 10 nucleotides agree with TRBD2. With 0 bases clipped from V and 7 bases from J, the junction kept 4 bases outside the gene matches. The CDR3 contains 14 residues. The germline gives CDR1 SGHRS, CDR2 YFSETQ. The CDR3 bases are TGCGCCAGCAGCTTGGCTAGCGGGAGTGGGGAGCAGTACTTC. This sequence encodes CASSLASGSGEQYF.